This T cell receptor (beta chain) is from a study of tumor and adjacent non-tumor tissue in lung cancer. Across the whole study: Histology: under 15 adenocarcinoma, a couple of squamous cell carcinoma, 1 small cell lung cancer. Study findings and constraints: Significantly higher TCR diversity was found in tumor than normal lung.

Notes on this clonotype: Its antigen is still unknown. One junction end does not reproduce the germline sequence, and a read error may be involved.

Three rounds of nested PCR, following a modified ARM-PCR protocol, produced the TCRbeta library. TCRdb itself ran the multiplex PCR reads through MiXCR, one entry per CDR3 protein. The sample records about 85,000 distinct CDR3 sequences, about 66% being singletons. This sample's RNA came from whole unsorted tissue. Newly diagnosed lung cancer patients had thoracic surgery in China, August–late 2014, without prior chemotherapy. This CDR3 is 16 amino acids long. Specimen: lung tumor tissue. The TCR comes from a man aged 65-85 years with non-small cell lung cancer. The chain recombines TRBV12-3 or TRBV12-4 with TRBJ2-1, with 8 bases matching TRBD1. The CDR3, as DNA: TGCGCCAGCAGTTCCGGGACAGGTCTCCCCGGAGATGAGCAGTTCTTC. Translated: CASSSGTGLPGDEQFF.